The clone carrying this TCR beta chain was seen ten or more times. No antigen is known for it. TCR alpha and beta CDR3 regions were amplified from RNA using iRepertoire nested multiplex PCR. MiXCR, applied by TCRdb to the multiplex PCR reads, yields one record per CDR3 protein. This sample has a few hundred thousand distinct CDR3 sequences, with about two fifths found just once. This sample was taken from a study of glioma-infiltrating T cells. Study findings and constraints: Gliomas, especially low-grade, showed above-expected tissue-blood divergence; non-neoplastic patients showed below.

This receptor was taken from a human donor with low-grade glioma or glioblastoma, undergoing nonglioma brain surgery, or in good health (not recorded which). Material for sequencing was glioma tissue, nonneoplastic brain tissue, or PBMCs (not recorded which).

CDR3 loop: CASSITTGGTEAFF. The CDR3 coding sequence is TGTGCCAGCAGTATAACGACAGGGGGCACTGAAGCTTTCTTT. V is TRBV27 and J is TRBJ1-1; 9 bases fit TRBD1. The trim removed 5 bases at V and 4 bases at J, leaving 5 bases unmatched. Per germline, CDR1 MNHEY and CDR2 SMNVEV (reference sequence). The CDR3 is made up of 14 amino acids.